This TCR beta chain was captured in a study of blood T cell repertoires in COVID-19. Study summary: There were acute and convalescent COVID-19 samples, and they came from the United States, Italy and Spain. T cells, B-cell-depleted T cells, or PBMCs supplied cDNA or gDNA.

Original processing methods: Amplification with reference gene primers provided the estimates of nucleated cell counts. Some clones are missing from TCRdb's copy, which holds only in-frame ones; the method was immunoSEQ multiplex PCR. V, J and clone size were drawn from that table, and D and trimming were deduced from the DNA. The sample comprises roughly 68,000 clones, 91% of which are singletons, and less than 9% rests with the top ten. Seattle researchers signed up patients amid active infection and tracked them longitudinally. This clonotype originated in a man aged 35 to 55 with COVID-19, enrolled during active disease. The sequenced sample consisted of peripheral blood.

In nucleotides, the CDR3 is TGTGCCAGCAGCTTAACGACCGGGACTAGGGATAGCAATGAGCAGTTCTTC. This gives the protein CASSLTTGTRDSNEQFF. This chain uses TRBV11-2 with TRBJ2-1; 8 bases match TRBD2. The CDR3 runs to 17 residues. V lost 2 bases to trimming and J lost 6 bases; unmatched junction nucleotides: 12. Germline V gene data show CDR1 as SGHAT and CDR2 as FQNNGV.